This passage covers 17 T cell receptor beta chains from one sample sequenced in a study of CD8+ T cells in alopecia areata. Treatment denoted: oral pan-JAK inhibitor, 5-10 mg twice daily. Reverse transcribed after extraction, RNA yielded cDNA as the sequencing template. The assay was immunoSEQ multiplex PCR, and TCRdb's table has in-frame clones only and misses some. The repertoire holds over 150,000 clones, about 55% seen once, with 10% to 14% in the top ten. The source material was CD8+ T cells sorted from blood, sampled at week 24, from a patient treated with tofacitinib. These receptors came from a human donor with alopecia areata.

The CDR3 loop is CASSKFGNTEAFF. Written as DNA, the CDR3 is TGTGCCAGCAGCAAGTTCGGGAACACTGAAGCTTTCTTT. This chain links TRBV28 with TRBJ1-1; no clear D gene. Trimming pared 6 bases from V and 1 base from J, leaving 9 bases between. The CDR3 sequence is 13 residues long. Germline values: CDR1 MDHEN, CDR2 SYDVKM.

This clone was observed a single time. J is TRBJ2-1 and V is TRBV9, with no clear D. The germline V gene has CDR1 SGDLS and CDR2 YYNGEE. Between the trimmed V and J ends, which lost 7 bases and 1 base, there was a span of 6 bases. The CDR3 length is 12 residues. In DNA, the CDR3 is TGTGCCAGCGCGGATTCCTACAATGAGCAGTTCTTC. Its translation: CASADSYNEQFF.

The table lists this clone with a few counts. The chain employs TRBV9 and TRBJ2-5; weak D call: TRBD1 (6 bases). V was trimmed by 2 bases and J by 5 bases, leaving 13 bases between them. The V gene's germline CDR1 is SGDLS and CDR2 YYNGEE. This CDR3 is 14 amino acids long. CDR3 sequence (DNA): TGTGCCAGCAGCGTTGGACAGCCGTCTGAGACCCAGTACTTC. This encodes CASSVGQPSETQYF.

The chain has TRBV5-4 and TRBJ2-1, with D possibly being TRBD1 (6 bases). Trimming stripped 4 bases from V and 7 bases from J, with 12 bases between. This CDR3 is built from 13 residues. Germline V gives CDR1 SGHNT, CDR2 YYREEE (reference sequence). CDR3 sequence (DNA): TGTGCCAGCAGCCTAATGGGGGCGAATGAGCAGTTCTTC. Translation: CASSLMGANEQFF.

The gene calls are TRBV2 and TRBJ1-1, with D unresolved. This CDR3 is built from 10 residues. V was trimmed by 8 bases and J by 5 bases, leaving 6 bases between them. Germline-derived CDR1 and CDR2 are SNHLY and FYNNEI. The CDR3 DNA follows: TGTGCCAGCGATGCGACTGAAGCTTTCTTT. It codes for CASDATEAFF.

This clone has more than one count but fewer than ten. J is TRBJ2-7 and V is TRBV7-9; D is unclear. The CDR3 contains 13 residues. From germline, CDR1 is SEHNR and CDR2 FQNEAQ (reference sequence). Trimming removed 5 bases from V and 0 bases from J, with 8 bases in between. As DNA, the CDR3 is TGTGCCAGCAGCCATCTAAGCTCCTACGAGCAGTACTTC. Its protein product is CASSHLSSYEQYF.

This clone was observed a handful of times. The rearrangement joins TRBV19 to TRBJ1-1; the D is unclear. The V end was cut by 7 bases, the J end by 5 bases, with 5 bases between. The CDR3 spans 10 residues. In germline, CDR1 is LNHDA, CDR2 SQIVND (reference sequence). This CDR3 is CASKETEAFF. The CDR3 DNA reads as TGTGCCAGTAAAGAAACTGAAGCTTTCTTT.

The CDR3 region is CASSITTGSETQYF. Written as DNA, the CDR3 is TGTGCCAGTAGTATAACAACAGGGTCCGAGACCCAGTACTTC. The V gene is TRBV19, the J gene TRBJ2-5; possibly TRBD1 for D (6 bases). The CDR3 is 14 residues long. Trimming stripped 2 bases from V and 5 bases from J, with 12 bases between. Germline-derived CDR1 and CDR2 are LNHDA and SQIVND (reference sequence).

The chain combines TRBV9 with TRBJ1-2; D is uncertain. Germline V gives CDR1 SGDLS, CDR2 YYNGEE. V gave up 3 bases and J gave up 1 base, with 4 bases separating them. The CDR3 spans 12 residues. CDR3 coding DNA: TGTGCCAGCAGCGGAATTAACTATGGCTACACCTTC. It codes for CASSGINYGYTF.

This clone was counted between two and nine times. This chain uses TRBV9 with TRBJ2-2; 9 bases align to TRBD2. The CDR3 is made up of 17 amino acids. The J segment lost 7 bases and the V segment lost 0 bases, leaving 10 bases of the junction unmatched. Germline V lookup: CDR1 SGDLS, CDR2 YYNGEE. The CDR3 protein is CASSVARRGGALGELFF. The CDR3 DNA reads TGTGCCAGCAGCGTAGCTCGTCGCGGGGGGGCCCTCGGGGAGCTGTTTTTT.

The rearrangement joins TRBV7-6 to TRBJ2-7; no definite D call. The CDR3 contains 13 residues. Germline values: CDR1 SGHVS, CDR2 FNYEAQ. Trimming cost V 1 base and J 3 bases, with 7 bases left between them. This CDR3 reads CASSLESGYEQYF. For the CDR3, the DNA is TGTGCCAGCAGCTTAGAATCCGGCTACGAGCAGTACTTC. The entire variable domain, with the rest obtained from reference TRBV7-6 and TRBJ2-7, is as follows: GAGVSQSPRYKVTKRGQDVALRCDPISGHVSLYWYRQALGQGPEFLTYFNYEAQQDKSGLPNDRFSAERPEGSISTLTIQRTEQRDSAMYRCASSLESGYEQYFGPGTRLTVT.

This clone has only one observation. The V and J genes are TRBV9 and TRBJ1-4, with 10 bases aligning to TRBD1. The CDR3 contains 16 residues. Trimming at V came to 4 bases and at J to 8 bases, leaving 11 bases not matched to a gene. Germline loops: CDR1 SGDLS, CDR2 YYNGEE. The CDR3 here is CASSPQGQGIREKLFF. In nucleotides, the CDR3 is TGTGCCAGCAGCCCCCAGGGACAGGGGATACGGGAAAAACTGTTTTTT.

This clone was picked up a small number of times. The DNA for the CDR3 is TGCAGCGTTGAAGCGGATTTCGGGGAGCTGTTTTTT. Amino acid sequence: CSVEADFGELFF. The gene calls are TRBV29-1 and TRBJ2-2, with D hard to call. This CDR3 contains 12 residues. The V gene lost 1 base and the J gene lost 7 bases, with 7 bases spanning the gap. The germline gives CDR1 SQVTM, CDR2 ANQGSEA.

This chain joins TRBV7-9 and TRBJ1-2; possible D gene TRBD1, 6 bases. The germline V gene has CDR1 SEHNR and CDR2 FQNEAQ (reference sequence). The CDR3 extends over 15 amino acids. The V and J ends lost 0 bases and 6 bases respectively, with 14 bases between them. This CDR3 is CASSLAGTTINGYTF. CDR3 DNA: TGTGCCAGCAGCTTAGCCGGGACAACTATTAATGGCTACACCTTC.

This chain links TRBV25-1 with TRBJ2-7; D is perhaps TRBD1 (6 bases). The CDR3 is 12 amino acids. Germline CDR1 and CDR2: MGHDK and SYGVNS. V lost 6 bases and J 3 bases, leaving 9 bases between the germline ends. CDR3 amino acids: CASSPDSYEQYF. The CDR3 coding sequence is TGTGCCAGCAGCCCGGACAGCTACGAGCAGTACTTC.

This clone came up a few times. Other DNA sequences in the sample encode the same CDR3. The J gene is TRBJ2-2, the V gene TRBV9, with unresolved D. Germline-derived CDR1 and CDR2 are SGDLS and YYNGEE. V shed 3 bases and J shed 2 bases, with 2 bases lying between them. The CDR3 sequence is 12 residues long. For the CDR3, the DNA is TGTGCCAGCAGCGAAAACACCGGGGAGCTGTTTTTT. It encodes CASSENTGELFF.

The chain is built from TRBV6-5 and TRBJ1-2, with TRBD1 matching over 8 bases. The CDR3 runs to 15 residues. V shed 2 bases, J shed 8 bases, and the junction held 10 bases outside the gene matches. Per germline, CDR1 MNHEY and CDR2 SVGAGI. The CDR3 region is CASSYGQGLGGGYTF. In DNA, the CDR3 is TGTGCCAGCAGTTACGGACAGGGACTGGGCGGCGGCTACACCTTC.